The 14 T cell receptor beta chains given below trace back to one sample, sequenced in a study of response to subunit inactivated influenza vaccine. MiXCR, run by TCRdb on the RT-PCR reads, gives a single entry per CDR3 protein. The profile shows around 750,000 distinct CDR3 sequences, around 20% of them singletons. Sequencing was performed on PBMCs from blood, taken 4 to 6 days after vaccination. The origin of the receptors is a man in his fifties or sixties who received an inactivated influenza vaccine.

The V call is TRBV29-1, the J call TRBJ2-1; 8 bases are a match to TRBD1. Germline CDR1 and CDR2: SQVTM and ANQGSEA. The CDR3 contains 13 residues. With V trimmed by 7 bases and J by 6 bases, 8 bases remained unmatched. In DNA, the CDR3 is TGCAGCGCCGAGACAGGGGTGGGCAATGAGCAGTTCTTC. Translated: CSAETGVGNEQFF.

J is TRBJ2-1 and V is TRBV3-1, with 10 bases that match TRBD2. The germline V gene encodes CDR1 LGHDT and CDR2 YNNKEL (reference sequence). CDR3 length equals 16 residues. Trimming removed 0 bases from V and 9 bases from J; junction bases left unmatched: 8. The CDR3 region has the DNA TGTGCCAGCAGCCAAGACTTAGCGGGAGGTCACAGTGAGCAGTTCTTC. This gives the protein CASSQDLAGGHSEQFF.

V usage is TRBV20-1 and J usage is TRBJ1-5, with D perhaps TRBD1 (5 bases). This CDR3 comprises 14 residues. The germline V gene encodes CDR1 DFQATT and CDR2 SNEGSKA (reference sequence). V lost 0 bases and J 7 bases, leaving 13 bases between the germline ends. CDR3 sequence: CSARDYQGEQPQHF. CDR3 coding DNA: TGCAGTGCTAGAGATTACCAGGGCGAACAGCCCCAGCATTTT.

CDR3 region: CASSFAGLADTQYF. The CDR3 bases are TGTGCCAGCAGCTTCGCGGGGCTCGCAGATACGCAGTATTTT. The rearrangement joins TRBV11-2 to TRBJ2-3; possible D gene TRBD2, 6 bases. Trimming took off 3 bases at V and 4 bases at J, with 11 bases between the two ends. Per the germline V gene, CDR1 is SGHAT and CDR2 is FQNNGV. The CDR3 has 14 amino acids.

In its sample, this clonotype was seen a few times. The chain employs TRBV20-1 and TRBJ2-7; 8 bases align to TRBD2. The trim removed 5 bases at V and 1 base at J, leaving 10 bases unmatched. Germline CDR1 and CDR2: DFQATT and SNEGSKA (reference sequence). This CDR3 has 15 amino acids. In DNA form, the CDR3 reads TGCAGTGCTGGAGGAAATAGCGGGATTTCCTACGAGCAGTACTTC. Translation: CSAGGNSGISYEQYF.

This chain connects TRBV20-1 to TRBJ2-5; 8 bases line up with TRBD2. CDR1 is DFQATT and CDR2 is SNEGSKA in the germline V gene (reference sequence). V shed 4 bases and J 2 bases; nucleotides not matched to a gene: 9. CDR3 size: 15 residues. The CDR3 region is CSANLLADLQETQYF. CDR3 coding DNA: TGCAGTGCTAATTTACTAGCGGACTTACAAGAGACCCAGTACTTC.

The rearrangement links TRBV6-1 to TRBJ2-1; TRBD1 is a possible D gene (5 bases). CDR1 is MNHNS, CDR2 SASEGT, per germline. The CDR3 contains 14 residues. V gave up 6 bases and J gave up 6 bases, with 15 bases separating them. This chain's CDR3 is CASSSRPTANEQFF. DNA for the CDR3: TGTGCCAGCAGCTCTAGGCCGACAGCCAATGAGCAGTTCTTC.

This chain joins TRBV20-1 and TRBJ1-6, with 10 positions matching TRBD1. The CDR3 covers 16 residues. J was trimmed by 9 bases and V by 5 bases; bases with no gene match: 13. Germline assignment: CDR1 DFQATT and CDR2 SNEGSKA (reference sequence). CDR3 sequence (DNA): TGCAGTGCTCCCTTCCTGGGGGGACAGGGGATTTCACCCCTCCACTTT. Protein sequence: CSAPFLGGQGISPLHF.

This clonotype occurred a few times. V gene TRBV6-1 combines with J gene TRBJ1-1, with a possible D match to TRBD1 (6 bases). The CDR3 totals 13 residues. The germline CDR1 and CDR2 sequences are MNHNS and SASEGT. Trimming took off 6 bases at V and 4 bases at J, with 12 bases between the two ends. Here the CDR3 DNA reads TGTGCCAGCAGGAATACAGGGTCCACTGAAGCTTTCTTT. It encodes CASRNTGSTEAFF.

This clonotype has only a few counts. CDR3 in amino acids: CASSLAPGQLLGYTF. The DNA of the CDR3 is TGTGCCAGCAGCTTAGCCCCGGGACAACTTCTGGGCTACACCTTC. V is TRBV7-2 and J is TRBJ1-2, with D possibly matching TRBD1 (6 bases). Trimming cost V 0 bases and J 8 bases, with 16 bases left between them. Germline V gene sequence: CDR1 SGHTA, CDR2 FQGNSA. This CDR3 has 15 amino acids.

This clonotype was seen a few times. A junction boundary mismatches the germline segment, possibly from a read error. The chain joins TRBV11-2 to TRBJ2-2; 7 nucleotides agree with TRBD2. The V gene's germline CDR1 is SGHAT and CDR2 FQNNGV. This CDR3 has 13 amino acids. The CDR3 DNA follows: TGTGCCAGCAGCCCCACTAGCGTGGGGGAACTGTTTTTT. Encoded protein: CASSPTSVGELFF.

In this sample, this clonotype turned up a few times. CDR3 bases: TGTGCCACCAGTGATTCCCCCCCCCTTTTGTCCCGAGAGCAGTTCTTC. Translation: CATSDSPPLLSREQFF. This chain links TRBV24-1 with TRBJ2-1, with D unclear. The CDR3 loop spans 16 amino acids. CDR1 KGHDR and CDR2 SFDVKD come from the germline V gene. The V end lost 2 bases, the J end lost 10 bases, and 20 bases lay between the germline ends.

This clonotype has more than one count but fewer than ten. The J gene is TRBJ2-1, the V gene TRBV12-3 or TRBV12-4; D is perhaps TRBD2 (5 bases). The V gene lost 3 bases and the J gene lost 12 bases, with 9 bases spanning the gap. This CDR3 spans 11 amino acids. In DNA, the CDR3 is TGTGCCAGCAGTTTGGGAGATCGGCAGTTCTTC. Amino acid sequence: CASSLGDRQFF.

In its sample, this clonotype was seen many times. V gene TRBV6-5 combines with J gene TRBJ2-4, with 9 bases aligning to TRBD1. The V segment lost 6 bases and the J segment 8 bases; nucleotides outside the gene matches: 14. Germline CDR1 reads MNHEY; CDR2 reads SVGAGI. The CDR3 sequence is 16 residues long. CDR3 nucleotide sequence: TGTGCCAGCAGCACGAGGTTACAGGGGGCGCGAGACATTCAGTACTTC. Translating it yields CASSTRLQGARDIQYF.